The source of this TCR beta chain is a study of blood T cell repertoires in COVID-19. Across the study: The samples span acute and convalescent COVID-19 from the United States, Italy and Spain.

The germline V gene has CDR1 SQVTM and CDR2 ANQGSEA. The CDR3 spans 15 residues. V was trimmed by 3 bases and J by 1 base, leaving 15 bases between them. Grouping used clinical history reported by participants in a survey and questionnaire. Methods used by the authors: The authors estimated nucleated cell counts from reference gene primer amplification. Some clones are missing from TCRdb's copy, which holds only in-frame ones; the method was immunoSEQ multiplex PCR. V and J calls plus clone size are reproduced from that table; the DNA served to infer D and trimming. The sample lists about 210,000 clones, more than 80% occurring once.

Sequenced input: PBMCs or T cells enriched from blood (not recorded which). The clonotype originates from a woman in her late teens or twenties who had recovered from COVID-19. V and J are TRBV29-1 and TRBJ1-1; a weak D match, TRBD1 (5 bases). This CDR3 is CSVDYLGEGNTEAFF. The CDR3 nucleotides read TGCAGCGTTGATTATTTGGGGGAGGGGAACACTGAAGCTTTCTTT.